The sequence of this T cell receptor beta chain was determined in a study of cytomegalovirus exposure and HLA in healthy donors. Study summary: Some 85 million unique TCRs, all from HLA-typed donors, were included in an early release of the data. Study-wide points: Sequencing depth across donors, presence/absence analyses assumed, was roughly uniform.

The CDR3 contains 14 residues. Germline assignment: CDR1 KGHSH and CDR2 LQKENI. Deletions cut 0 bases from V and 3 bases from J, with 8 bases between. The PCR contained 60 Vbeta and 13 Jbeta primers. Clones were sequenced by immunoSEQ multiplex PCR, and TCRdb holds only the in-frame ones, with some missing. The data hold roughly 80,000 clones, with roughly four fifths observed a single time. A few counts support this clone. As yet, its antigen is unknown. This receptor was taken from a woman younger than 45 in good health and CMV-seronegative. This chain connects TRBV18 to TRBJ1-1; D ambiguous. What was sequenced was PBMCs. Here the CDR3 reads CASSPPSLDTEAFF. In DNA, the CDR3 is TGTGCCAGCTCACCACCGAGTCTAGACACTGAAGCTTTCTTT. Using reference TRBV18 and TRBJ1-1 for the parts outside the CDR3, the full variable domain is NAGVMQNPRHLVRRRGQEARLRCSPMKGHSHVYWYRQLPEEGLKFMVYLQKENIIDESGMPKERFSAEFPKEGPSILRIQQVVRGDSAAYFCASSPPSLDTEAFFGQGTRLTVV.